A selection of T cell receptor beta chains follows, all from one sample in a study of PD-L1 blockade in urothelial cancer. Libraries were prepared by immunoSEQ multiplex PCR; TCRdb keeps only in-frame clonotypes and omits some of them. The repertoire has approximately 48,000 clones, approximately 83% of them found once; the top ten carry 16%. The sequencing used PBMCs, collected around atezolizumab (anti-PD-L1) treatment. These receptors all stem from a man between 60 and 70 years old with urothelial cancer. Both conserved end residues are part of each CDR3. D genes are given only for firm matches. The size of a clone is reported for some rows only, either as once, few or many, or as a class for expanded clones.

clone size | J gene | V gene | D gene | CDR3 DNA | CDR3 protein
few | TRBJ2-5 | TRBV6-1 | TRBD2 | TGTGCCAGCAGTGAACTAAGGGCGGGAGGGTGGAGCGAGACCCAGTACTTC | CASSELRAGGWSETQYF
- | TRBJ1-5 | TRBV23-1 | - | TGCGCCAGCAGTCAATCCAGGGTGGGCAATCAGCCCCAGCATTTT | CASSQSRVGNQPQHF
once | TRBJ2-1 | TRBV5-1 | TRBD1 | TGCGCCAGCAGCTCTACCCCCGCCGGGACAGGGGGCTCCAATGAGCAGTTCTTC | CASSSTPAGTGGSNEQFF
- | TRBJ2-6 | TRBV5-1 | - | TGCGCCAGCAGCTCACAGGGTACTGGGGCCAACGTCCTGACTTTC | CASSSQGTGANVLTF
- | TRBJ2-4 | TRBV19 | - | TGTGCCAGTAGTATAGATCTGCAGCGGTTAGGCAAAAACATTCAGTACTTC | CASSIDLQRLGKNIQYF
- | TRBJ2-5 | TRBV7-8 | TRBD2 | TGTGCCGCGGGGGAGGGGAGGGCTCGGACCCAAGAGACCCAGTACTTC | CAAGEGRARTQETQYF
- | TRBJ2-7 | TRBV5-6 | - | TGTGCCAGCAGCTTGAACACCTACGAGCAGTACTTC | CASSLNTYEQYF
- | TRBJ2-6 | TRBV19 | TRBD1 | TGTGCCAGTAGTAACCTTCCGGGACAGGGTTCTGGGGCCAACGTCCTGACTTTC | CASSNLPGQGSGANVLTF
once | TRBJ1-1 | TRBV28 | TRBD1 | TGTGCCAGCAGGGTGACAGGGGTAAACACTGAAGCTTTCTTT | CASRVTGVNTEAFF
- | TRBJ1-4 | TRBV5-8 | - | TGTGCCAGCAGCCGGTTGGGCGGGTTTGAAAAACTGTTTTTT | CASSRLGGFEKLFF